The clone carrying this T cell receptor (beta chain) has a handful of counts. Its antigen remains unidentified. The data originate from a study of T cell responses to AZD1222 COVID-19 vaccine. Germline V gene sequence: CDR1 LNHDA, CDR2 SQIVND (reference sequence). V was cut by 3 bases and J by 2 bases, with 2 bases left in between. CDR3 length: 12 amino acids. Findings and caveats of the study: Donors were mostly white British, more females; clonal diversity possibly underestimated. Dominant at 160-218 and 743-854, vaccine-associated CD4 TCRs also spanned spike. Spike-specific TCR repertoires showed rising breadth and depth after two AZD1222 doses. Of spike-specific TCRs, nearly half reportedly target regions left unmutated in variants.

Profiled with immunoSEQ multiplex PCR; TCRdb holds only in-frame clones, not every one. This sample carries about 120,000 clones, approximately 85% of them seen once, and the ten largest clones take approximately 8.8%. This chain connects TRBV19 to TRBJ1-5; D is unclear. The TCR was taken from an adult in good health. Sequencing used peripheral blood, obtained on day 0 of AZD1222 vaccination. For the CDR3, the DNA is TGTGCCAGTAGTATGCGCAATCAGCCCCAGCATTTT. Translation gives CASSMRNQPQHF.